These T cell receptor beta chains were read from a single sample in a study of T cell repertoires in cytomegalovirus infection. Their recognized antigens are unknown. MiXCR, applied by TCRdb to the reads, yields one record per CDR3 protein. The table records roughly 990,000 distinct CDR3 sequences, about a third of them present only once. Specimen: cultured CD8+ T cells from PBMCs, collected from culture after CMV antigen stimulation. The source of these receptors is a human donor in good health (CMV status not recorded). Some clones in this sample may be carry-over from other donors' samples. The CDR3 runs from the conserved cysteine through the conserved F or W. The order of the fields is D gene, J gene, V gene, clone size, CDR3 protein, CDR3 DNA. A D gene is named only where the DNA matches it firmly. Size values are once, few and many counts, or a class for expanded clones, and some rows have none.

TRBD1,TRBJ1-2,TRBV5-3,.,CASSVPGTGVGYTF,TGTGCCAGCAGCGTTCCCGGGACAGGAGTTGGCTACACCTTC
.,TRBJ2-1,TRBV7-9,few,CASSLLRYNEQFF,TGTGCCAGCAGCCTCCTCCGGTACAATGAGCAGTTCTTC
.,TRBJ1-6,TRBV12-3/TRBV12-4,many,CASSRAYNSPLHF,TGTGCCAGCAGTCGGGCCTATAATTCACCCCTCCACTTT
.,TRBJ1-2,TRBV19,few,CASSRDTLKGDYGYTF,TGTGCCAGTTCCAGGGACACCCTAAAGGGAGACTATGGCTACACCTTC
.,TRBJ1-2,TRBV28,few,CASSATLTRGVGGYTF,TGTGCCAGCAGCGCCACCTTAACCCGAGGGGTAGGAGGCTACACCTTC
.,TRBJ1-1,TRBV7-6,many,CASSSSSGTEAFF,TGTGCCAGCAGCTCTTCTTCGGGAACTGAAGCTTTCTTT
TRBD1,TRBJ1-2,TRBV27,.,CASSPSGTGGSNYGYTF,TGTGCCAGCAGTCCCTCCGGGACAGGGGGCTCTAACTATGGCTACACCTTC
TRBD1,TRBJ1-1,TRBV27,few,CASSYGQGDTEAFF,TGTGCCAGCAGTTACGGACAGGGGGACACTGAAGCTTTCTTT
.,TRBJ2-7,TRBV7-9,.,CASRGPLSYEQYF,TGTGCCAGCAGGGGACCCCTCTCCTACGAGCAGTACTTC
.,TRBJ1-2,TRBV4-1,few,CASSQEALHRRRYGYTF,TGCGCCAGCAGCCAAGAGGCTCTACATCGGCGCCGATATGGCTACACCTTC
.,TRBJ1-2,TRBV4-2,few,CASSLDVTTAFYGYTF,TGTGCCAGCAGCCTTGACGTTACGACAGCCTTCTATGGCTACACCTTC
.,TRBJ2-3,TRBV11-2,few,CASSYTTADTQYF,TGTGCCAGCAGTTATACCACGGCAGATACGCAGTATTTT
TRBD1,TRBJ2-2,TRBV27,.,CASSLQDRVTGELFF,TGTGCCAGCAGTTTACAGGACAGGGTCACCGGGGAGCTGTTTTTT
TRBD1,TRBJ2-2,TRBV6-2/TRBV6-3,few,CASSYLGQGGYTGELFF,TGTGCCAGCAGTTACCTCGGACAGGGTGGTTATACCGGGGAGCTGTTTTTT
.,TRBJ1-6,TRBV7-9,.,CASSLVEGDYYNSPLHF,TGTGCCAGCAGCTTAGTCGAGGGAGACTACTATAATTCACCCCTCCACTTT
.,TRBJ2-2,TRBV10-3,.,CAISEQPGAAGELFF,TGTGCCATCAGTGAGCAGCCGGGTGCCGCCGGGGAGCTGTTTTTT
TRBD1,TRBJ1-2,TRBV12-3/TRBV12-4,.,CASHAGQEYNYGYTF,TGTGCCAGTCACGCCGGACAGGAGTATAACTATGGCTACACCTTC
.,TRBJ2-3,TRBV6-2/TRBV6-3,few,CASRPRSGSSTDTQYF,TGTGCCAGCAGGCCCAGGAGCGGGTCAAGCACAGATACGCAGTATTTT
TRBD1,TRBJ2-3,TRBV27,few,CASSFSRGPGTDTQYF,TGTGCCAGCAGTTTTTCCAGGGGGCCAGGCACAGATACGCAGTATTTT
.,TRBJ2-3,TRBV7-2,.,CASSVGVMDVYTQYF,TGTGCCAGCAGCGTGGGGGTCATGGACGTATATACGCAGTATTTT
.,TRBJ1-2,TRBV27,few,CASSTTGLDGYTF,TGTGCCAGCAGTACCACAGGGTTGGATGGCTACACCTTC
.,TRBJ1-6,TRBV7-9,few,CASSSASVLLHF,TGTGCCAGCAGTTCTGCCTCGGTGTTACTCCACTTT